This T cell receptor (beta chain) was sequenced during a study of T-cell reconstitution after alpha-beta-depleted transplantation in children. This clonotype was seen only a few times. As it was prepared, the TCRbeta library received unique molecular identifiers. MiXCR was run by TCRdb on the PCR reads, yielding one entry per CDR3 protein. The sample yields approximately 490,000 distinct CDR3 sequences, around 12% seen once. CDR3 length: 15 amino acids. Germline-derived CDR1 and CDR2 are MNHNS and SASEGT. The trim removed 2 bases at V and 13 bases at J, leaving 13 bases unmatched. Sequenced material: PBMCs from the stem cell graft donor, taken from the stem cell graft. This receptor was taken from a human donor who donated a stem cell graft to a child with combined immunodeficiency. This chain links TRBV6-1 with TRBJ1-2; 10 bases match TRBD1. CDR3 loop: CASSEPPGQGPRSTF. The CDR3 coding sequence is TGTGCCAGCAGTGAACCTCCGGGACAGGGGCCTCGTAGCACCTTC.